This TCR beta chain was recorded in a study of blood T cell repertoires in COVID-19. This CDR3 is 13 amino acids long. The V gene end was trimmed by 3 bases and the J gene end by 3 bases; junction bases not matched to a gene: 1. Germline CDR1 GTSNPN, CDR2 SVGIG (reference sequence). Original analysis: Scientists estimated how many nucleated cells there were by amplifying reference gene primers. Libraries were prepared by immunoSEQ multiplex PCR; TCRdb keeps only in-frame clonotypes and omits some of them. V, J and clone size were drawn from that table, and D and trimming were deduced from the DNA. Of some 150,000 clones listed, 70% to 90% are singletons.

The origin of this receptor is a woman in her sixties with COVID-19, enrolled during active disease. The chain is built from TRBV30 and TRBJ1-1; 10 nucleotides agree with TRBD1. The sample taken for sequencing was peripheral blood. The chain's CDR3 is CAWRGQGYTEAFF. CDR3 sequence (DNA): TGTGCCTGGAGGGGACAGGGGTACACTGAAGCTTTCTTT.